Listed here are 28 T cell receptor beta chains from one sample, sequenced in a study of cytomegalovirus exposure and HLA in healthy donors. TCRdb keeps only in-frame clones here, not all; method: immunoSEQ multiplex PCR. The sample shows some 64,000 clones, 90% to 97% of them seen only once. What was sequenced was PBMCs. The receptors were sampled from a woman between 18 and 29 years old in good health and CMV-seronegative.

The gene calls are TRBV5-8 and TRBJ1-3; no firm D call. The CDR3 covers 16 residues. Trimming cost V 0 bases and J 0 bases, with 10 bases left between them. The germline gives CDR1 SGHTS, CDR2 YDEGEE. The CDR3 reads CASSLGWLRSGNTIYF. CDR3 in DNA: TGTGCCAGCAGCTTGGGGTGGTTGCGCTCTGGAAACACCATATATTTT.

The chain employs TRBV4-3 and TRBJ2-1; TRBD2 matches at 8 bases. V shed 3 bases and J 8 bases; nucleotides not matched to a gene: 3. The CDR3 is 13 amino acids. Germline values: CDR1 LGHNA, CDR2 YSLEER. The CDR3 here is CASSQDGGDEQFF. The CDR3 nucleotides are TGCGCCAGCAGCCAGGACGGGGGGGATGAGCAGTTCTTC.

Notes on this clone: Other DNA sequences in this sample translate to the same CDR3. The chain carries TRBV4-1 and TRBJ1-5, with D unresolved. This CDR3 spans 15 amino acids. V was shortened by 3 bases and J by 0 bases, with 9 bases between the two germline ends. Germline V gene sequence: CDR1 MGHRA, CDR2 YSYEKL. CDR3 loop: CASSQAEYSNQPQHF. CDR3 coding DNA: TGCGCCAGCAGCCAGGCGGAATATAGCAATCAGCCCCAGCATTTT.

The chain employs TRBV28 and TRBJ2-7, with D perhaps TRBD2 (5 bases). The CDR3 is made up of 13 amino acids. V was shortened by 2 bases and J by 0 bases, with 5 bases between the two germline ends. The germline gives CDR1 MDHEN, CDR2 SYDVKM. CDR3 nucleotides: TGTGCCAGCAGTTTAGGGAGCTCCTACGAGCAGTACTTC. It translates to CASSLGSSYEQYF. Combining the CDR3 with reference TRBV28 and TRBJ2-7 gives the whole variable domain DVKVTQSSRYLVKRTGEKVFLECVQDMDHENMFWYRQDPGLGLRLIYFSYDVKMKEKGDIPEGYSVSREKKERFSLILESASTNQTSMYLCASSLGSSYEQYFGPGTRLTVT.

The chain employs TRBV7-9 and TRBJ2-5; the D gene is possibly TRBD2 (6 bases). Germline lookup yields CDR1 SEHNR and CDR2 FQNEAQ (reference sequence). The CDR3 spans 16 residues. Trimming left V 3 bases short and J 4 bases short, with 18 bases between. CDR3 in DNA: TGTGCCAGCAGCTTTGGGTCTGGAGGGCCGGGAGAGACCCAGTACTTC. It encodes CASSFGSGGPGETQYF.

The J gene is TRBJ1-3, the V gene TRBV4-2, with 7 bases fitting TRBD1. This CDR3 region has 17 residues. Germline loops: CDR1 LGHNA, CDR2 YNFKEQ. V was pared by 0 bases and J by 3 bases, with 8 bases of the junction left unmatched. CDR3 sequence reads: CASSQDRPRQGGNTIYF. In DNA form, the CDR3 reads TGTGCCAGCAGCCAAGATCGGCCTAGACAGGGTGGAAACACCATATATTTT.

The rearrangement uses TRBV5-6 and TRBJ2-7, with no clear D. The CDR3 consists of 15 residues. Per germline, CDR1 SGHDT and CDR2 YYEEEE. V was clipped by 0 bases and J by 1 base, with 11 bases between them. This CDR3 reads CASSLGGFTSYEQYF. DNA of the CDR3: TGTGCCAGCAGCTTGGGTGGCTTTACATCCTACGAGCAGTACTTC.

The chain uses TRBV18 and TRBJ1-5, with D perhaps matching TRBD1 (5 bases). The ends were cut back, 0 bases at V and 2 bases at J, with 8 bases in the middle. This CDR3 has 15 amino acids. In germline, CDR1 is KGHSH, CDR2 LQKENI. The CDR3 DNA is TGTGCCAGCTCACCACCGGGGGGAGGCAATCAGCCCCAGCATTTT. This sequence encodes CASSPPGGGNQPQHF. The full variable domain, with the rest looked up from reference TRBV18 and TRBJ1-5, is NAGVMQNPRHLVRRRGQEARLRCSPMKGHSHVYWYRQLPEEGLKFMVYLQKENIIDESGMPKERFSAEFPKEGPSILRIQQVVRGDSAAYFCASSPPGGGNQPQHFGDGTRLSIL.

V and J are TRBV7-2 and TRBJ1-2; no definite D call. CDR3 length equals 15 residues. V was pared by 1 base and J by 5 bases, with 14 bases between. CDR1 SGHTA and CDR2 FQGNSA come from the germline V gene. CDR3 sequence (DNA): TGTGCCAGCAGCTTAGTTGGCCTGGGAGGGTATGGCTACACCTTC. It encodes CASSLVGLGGYGYTF.

This clone has just one count. The chain has TRBV7-9 and TRBJ1-2; TRBD1 matches at 10 bases. J was trimmed by 4 bases and V by 5 bases; bases with no gene match: 13. CDR3 size: 17 residues. CDR1 is SEHNR, CDR2 FQNEAQ, per germline (reference sequence). CDR3 in amino acids: CASSAPGTGASSYGYTF. Here the CDR3 DNA reads TGTGCCAGCAGCGCCCCCGGGACAGGGGCCTCCTCCTATGGCTACACCTTC.

The rearrangement links TRBV7-8 to TRBJ1-5; the match to TRBD1 covers 7 bases. The germline CDR1 and CDR2 sequences are SGHVS and FQNEAQ. CDR3 length equals 14 residues. Losses at the gene ends were 5 bases for V and 8 bases for J; bases not matched to a gene: 9. DNA for the CDR3: TGTGCCAGCAGCCCTACAGGGGCCTGGGAGCCCCAGCATTTT. Protein: CASSPTGAWEPQHF. Filled out from reference TRBV7-8 and TRBJ1-5, the complete variable domain reads GAGVSQSPRYKVAKRGQDVALRCDPISGHVSLFWYQQALGQGPEFLTYFQNEAQLDKSGLPSDRFFAERPEGSVSTLKIQRTQQEDSAVYLCASSPTGAWEPQHFGDGTRLSIL.

The chain links TRBV27 to TRBJ2-1, with D tentatively TRBD2 (6 bases). Germline V gives CDR1 MNHEY, CDR2 SMNVEV (reference sequence). Between the trimmed V and J ends, which lost 6 bases and 4 bases, there was a span of 16 bases. This CDR3 spans 15 amino acids. The chain's CDR3 is CASRPGLGRYNEQFF. The CDR3 coding sequence is TGTGCCAGCAGGCCGGGACTGGGACGTTACAATGAGCAGTTCTTC.

This clone was seen a single time. The sample carries other DNA sequences with the same CDR3. V is TRBV18 and J is TRBJ1-5, with a tentative D call TRBD1 (6 bases). CDR3 length: 15 residues. Germline CDR1 KGHSH, CDR2 LQKENI. V gave up 3 bases and J gave up 3 bases, with 12 bases separating them. The CDR3 sequence is CASSPGGGPNQPQHF. As DNA, the CDR3 is TGTGCCAGCTCACCTGGGGGGGGGCCCAATCAGCCCCAGCATTTT.

The chain employs TRBV11-2 and TRBJ1-2; 10 bases agree with TRBD1. Unmatched junction bases numbered 4, after V lost 5 bases and J lost 7 bases. Germline CDR1 is SGHAT and CDR2 is FQNNGV. The CDR3 sequence is 13 residues long. In nucleotides, the CDR3 is TGTGCCAGCAGCCCCCGGACAGGGGGTGGCTACACCTTC. It specifies CASSPRTGGGYTF.

V is TRBV7-2 and J is TRBJ2-1; D gene uncertain. V was clipped by 0 bases and J by 2 bases, with 8 bases between them. CDR1 is SGHTA and CDR2 is FQGNSA in the germline V gene. The CDR3 totals 15 residues. CDR3 sequence reads: CASSLAPRTYNEQFF. CDR3 coding DNA: TGTGCCAGCAGCTTAGCGCCCAGGACCTACAATGAGCAGTTCTTC.

The CDR3 sequence is CSVGGTGSAYGYTF. The CDR3 region has the DNA TGCAGCGTTGGGGGGACAGGGTCTGCCTATGGCTACACCTTC. This chain links TRBV29-1 with TRBJ1-2; TRBD1 agrees at 9 bases. CDR3 length: 14 amino acids. The V and J ends lost 4 bases and 4 bases, in that order; junction bases with no gene match: 7. Germline V gene data show CDR1 as SQVTM and CDR2 as ANQGSEA.

The V and J genes are TRBV19 and TRBJ2-7, with TRBD1 identical over 8 bases. Germline lookup yields CDR1 LNHDA and CDR2 SQIVND (reference sequence). The CDR3 has 13 amino acids. The V segment lost 3 bases and the J segment 5 bases; nucleotides outside the gene matches: 3. CDR3 loop: CASSIRQGNEQYF. The CDR3 DNA is TGTGCCAGTAGTATCCGACAGGGGAACGAGCAGTACTTC.

V gene TRBV20-1 combines with J gene TRBJ1-1; weak D call: TRBD1 (6 bases). From germline, CDR1 is DFQATT and CDR2 SNEGSKA (reference sequence). Trimming took off 8 bases at V and 3 bases at J, with 10 bases between the two ends. The CDR3 loop spans 11 amino acids. Written as DNA, the CDR3 is TGCAGTAGCAGGGGAGACACTGAAGCTTTCTTT. This gives the protein CSSRGDTEAFF.

The V and J genes are TRBV14 and TRBJ2-7; D is possibly TRBD1 (6 bases). The CDR3 runs to 13 residues. The germline V gene has CDR1 SGHDN and CDR2 FVKESK. V was pared by 1 base and J by 9 bases, with 13 bases between. In nucleotides, the CDR3 is TGTGCCAGCAGCCAAGGTTCAGGGGATGGGCAGTACTTC. Amino acids: CASSQGSGDGQYF.

V gene TRBV19 combines with J gene TRBJ2-3; 11 bases line up with TRBD2. Germline V lookup: CDR1 LNHDA, CDR2 SQIVND (reference sequence). The CDR3 has 15 residues. The V and J ends lost 5 bases and 12 bases, in that order; junction bases with no gene match: 13. CDR3 DNA sequence: TGTGCCAGTAGTGCCCCCAAGTCTAGCGGGAGGTCCCAGTATTTT. Encoded protein: CASSAPKSSGRSQYF.

This sequence joins TRBV29-1 and TRBJ2-5; 15 nucleotides match TRBD2. Germline assignment: CDR1 SQVTM and CDR2 ANQGSEA. The CDR3 sequence is 21 residues long. V shed 7 bases and J 2 bases; nucleotides not matched to a gene: 23. CDR3 DNA sequence: TGCAGCGCCCACCTCCTACGGACTAGCGGGAGGGCCTCTCTCCTTCAAGAGACCCAGTACTTC. Amino acids: CSAHLLRTSGRASLLQETQYF.

This clone occurred a few times. The chain couples TRBV28 to TRBJ2-7; TRBD2 matches at 9 bases. Looked up from germline, CDR1 is MDHEN and CDR2 is SYDVKM. Trimming at V came to 3 bases and at J to 4 bases, leaving 7 bases not matched to a gene. The CDR3 sequence is 15 residues long. The CDR3 spells CASSFLAGGEYEQYF. CDR3 nucleotide sequence: TGTGCCAGCAGTTTCTTGGCGGGAGGGGAATACGAGCAGTACTTC.

V is TRBV5-5 and J is TRBJ2-7, with 9 bases fitting TRBD1. The V gene's germline CDR1 is SGHKS and CDR2 YYEKEE (reference sequence). The CDR3 runs to 15 residues. V shed 4 bases, J shed 2 bases, and the junction held 7 bases outside the gene matches. The CDR3 loop reads CASSPRTGVPYEQYF. Written as DNA, the CDR3 is TGTGCCAGCAGCCCGCGGACAGGGGTTCCCTACGAGCAGTACTTC.

The genes are TRBV25-1 and TRBJ2-4, with D tentatively TRBD2 (6 bases). Germline-derived CDR1 and CDR2 are MGHDK and SYGVNS. CDR3 size: 13 residues. V was cut by 3 bases and J by 11 bases, with 14 bases left in between. CDR3 amino acids: CASSDLGGGVQYF. The CDR3 DNA reads TGTGCCAGCAGTGACTTGGGGGGAGGAGTTCAGTACTTC.

Details on this clone: One junction end disagrees with the germline gene, perhaps due to a read error. The chain carries TRBV7-7 and TRBJ2-5, with 11 bases aligning to TRBD2. CDR1 and CDR2 (germline): SSHAT, FNYEAQ (reference sequence). The CDR3 sequence is 17 residues long. The CDR3 DNA follows: TGTGCTAGCAGCTTAGCGGTTACTAGCGGGGGCGGGGAGACCCAGTACTTC. Translation: CASSLAVTSGGGETQYF.

The sample holds one count of this clone. The chain is built from TRBV6-5 and TRBJ1-3; D is perhaps TRBD1 (6 bases). The CDR3 totals 15 residues. Germline values: CDR1 MNHEY, CDR2 SVGAGI. Trimming removed 5 bases from V and 0 bases from J, with 11 bases in between. The CDR3 DNA follows: TGTGCCAGCAGTCGTCGACAGGTCTCTGGAAACACCATATATTTT. This gives the protein CASSRRQVSGNTIYF.

The chain's CDR3 is CASSSTLVSEAFF. As DNA, the CDR3 is TGTGCCAGCAGTTCCACTCTGGTAAGTGAAGCTTTCTTT. The V call is TRBV6-1, the J call TRBJ1-1; no clear D. This CDR3 spans 13 amino acids. Germline V CDR1 and CDR2: MNHNS, SASEGT. Trimming shortened V by 5 bases and J by 7 bases, and 14 bases separated the two germline ends.

Only a few counts were recorded for this clone. The V gene is TRBV2, the J gene TRBJ2-7; D is uncertain. V shed 7 bases and J shed 2 bases, with 9 bases lying between them. Germline V gene sequence: CDR1 SNHLY, CDR2 FYNNEI. This CDR3 is built from 12 residues. CDR3 sequence reads: CASISGAYEQYF. DNA of the CDR3: TGTGCCAGCATATCCGGAGCCTACGAGCAGTACTTC. Filled out from reference TRBV2 and TRBJ2-7, the complete variable domain reads EPEVTQTPSHQVTQMGQEVILRCVPISNHLYFYWYRQILGQKVEFLVSFYNNEISEKSEIFDDQFSVERPDGSNFTLKIRSTKLEDSAMYFCASISGAYEQYFGPGTRLTVT.